The T cell receptor beta chain described here comes from a study of human T cells and chemical hapten exposure. The overall study: Subjects had 2% DPC placed on approximately 2 cm by approximately 2 cm of upper inner arm skin for sensitization. Patients, predominantly female, presented with alopecia areata, totalis or universalis. Overall study results and limits: Expanded TCRs showed more large CDR3 clusters than pre-sensitization or healthy control sets.

As for time point: patch test 3, about 24 weeks after DPC sensitization. Treatment meaning: therapeutic diphenylcyclopropenone sensitization with weekly scalp DPC. In this sample, this clonotype turned up a few times. Its antigen is currently unknown. The CDR3 consists of 14 residues. V was pared by 6 bases and J by 0 bases, with 12 bases between. CDR1 is DFQATT and CDR2 is SNEGSKA in the germline V gene (reference sequence). From the RACE reads, TCRdb called clonotypes with MiXCR, one entry per CDR3 protein. The data show more than 150,000 distinct CDR3 sequences, approximately 26% seen once. Material: whole blood, obtained in connection with sensitization to the hapten diphenylcyclopropenone (DPC). This chain links TRBV20-1 with TRBJ2-4; D unclear. This clonotype was obtained from a woman in her thirties or forties with alopecia areata. Some clones in this sample may be carry-over from other donors' samples. The CDR3, as DNA: TGCAGTGCCTCGGATCCGGTAGCCAAAAACATTCAGTACTTC. It is translated as CSASDPVAKNIQYF.